A single sample is the source of the 5 T cell receptor beta chains below, sequenced in a study of preoperative IRX-2 immunotherapy in early breast cancer. Clones were read by immunoSEQ multiplex PCR, and TCRdb kept only the in-frame ones, dropping some. The data show tens of thousands of clones, 90% to 95% seen once. Treatment given: preoperative locoregional IRX-2 cytokine immunotherapy. This sample was obtained from a patient treated with IRX-2 immunotherapy. These receptors were taken from a human donor with breast cancer.

The count of this clone is one. This rearrangement joins TRBV6-5 to TRBJ1-1; TRBD1 is a possible D gene (5 bases). Germline-derived CDR1 and CDR2 are MNHEY and SVGAGI. Trimming stripped 4 bases from V and 0 bases from J, with 9 bases between. The CDR3 consists of 14 residues. DNA of the CDR3: TGTGCCAGCAGTTTGACAGACATGAACACTGAAGCTTTCTTT. It translates to CASSLTDMNTEAFF.

V usage is TRBV5-1 and J usage is TRBJ2-1, with 8 bases fitting TRBD2. V lost 3 bases, J lost 0 bases, and 8 bases stayed unmatched. The CDR3 sequence is 17 residues long. Germline CDR1 reads SGHRS; CDR2 reads YFSETQ. This CDR3 reads CASSSGGGPGSYNEQFF. The CDR3 coding sequence is TGCGCCAGCAGCTCGGGGGGGGGACCTGGCTCCTACAATGAGCAGTTCTTC.

This clone turned up a few times. The chain carries TRBV5-1 and TRBJ1-1, with TRBD1 matching 8 bases. The CDR3 has 14 amino acids. Looked up from germline, CDR1 is SGHRS and CDR2 is YFSETQ. The ends lost 3 bases at V and 1 base at J; junction bases unmatched: 2. CDR3 protein: CASSSQGANTEAFF. CDR3 sequence (DNA): TGCGCCAGCAGCTCCCAGGGGGCGAACACTGAAGCTTTCTTT.

This chain links TRBV5-4 with TRBJ2-1; the D is unclear. This CDR3 has 15 amino acids. The V gene's germline CDR1 is SGHNT and CDR2 YYREEE (reference sequence). V was pared by 4 bases and J by 2 bases, with 13 bases between. The CDR3 bases are TGTGCCAGCAGCGTAGGAATCCTTCCCTACAATGAGCAGTTCTTC. Its translation is CASSVGILPYNEQFF.

Comment on this clone: One junction end disagrees with the germline gene, perhaps due to a read error. The chain is built from TRBV10-3 and TRBJ2-7; no clear D gene. Germline CDR1 reads ENHRY; CDR2 reads SYGVKD. This CDR3 has 12 residues. The CDR3 loop is CASSEAIHEQYF. In nucleotides, the CDR3 is TGTGCCAGCAGTGAAGCGATTCACGAGCAGTACTTC.